This T cell receptor (beta chain) was sequenced in a study of vaccination and CD4 T cells after COVID-19. At the level of the study: Stimuli were overlapping spike peptide pools of SARS-CoV-2 and three common cold coronaviruses (HCoV-NL63, HCoV-OC43, HCoV-229E). For control cultures, the treatment was a CEFX pool, an HIV-1 Nef pool, or no peptide.

The length of the CDR3 is 12 residues. Per the germline V gene, CDR1 is DFQATT and CDR2 is SNEGSKA (reference sequence). Between the trimmed V and J ends, which lost 6 bases and 3 bases, there was a span of 11 bases. Treatment reported: roughly 11-day PBMC culture with coronavirus spike peptide pools or control peptides (ViraFEST assay). CD4+ T cells that had been cultured provided DNA sequenced with the Oncomine TCR Beta short-read assay. Investigators isolated genomic DNA from cultured CD4+ T cells. TCRdb recomputed calls from the PCR reads with MiXCR, one row per CDR3 protein. Of some 3,500 distinct CDR3 sequences listed, about 40% are singletons. Turning to this clonotype: Its antigen is as yet unknown.

This TCR was sampled from a human donor who had recovered from COVID-19. Specimen: CD4+ T cells from blood, cultured in vitro. V and J are TRBV20-1 and TRBJ1-2, with D possibly matching TRBD1 (5 bases). Here the CDR3 reads CSARGLDYGYTF. For the CDR3, the DNA is TGCAGTGCAAGGGGACTAGACTATGGCTACACCTTC.